The TCR beta chain described here comes from a study of control samples from healthy donors and cancer patients (dated by TCRdb to 2020 to 2022). The library was generated by the immunoSEQ multiplex PCR assay. TCRdb carries this immuneACCESS record with in-frame sequences only. Its versions omit some clonotypes, under half of them owing to an unresolved V gene in the studies checked, with the rest unexplained. The sample profile shows roughly 120,000 clones; over 85% of them were found once. The top ten hold 2.6% of the sample. Concerning this clone: Which antigen it targets is not known. No qualities accompany the bases; no much larger clone lies one base away.

Taken from the germline V gene, the CDR1 and CDR2 loops are SGDLS and YYNGEE. The CDR3 starts with the cysteine, ends with the phenylalanine, and has 17 residues. Of the read, only the CDR3 DNA is kept; its 51 bases are in frame from base 1. V is pruned by 3 bases and J by 2 bases, leaving 7 bases of the junction without a gene match. This receptor was taken from a man aged 25 to 45 in good health. The sequenced material came from blood. The sequence joins TRBV9 to TRBJ2-3; 12 junctional bases match TRBD2. The CDR3 amino acid sequence is: CASSEGTSGFNTDTQYF. In nucleotides, the sequence is TGTGCCAGCAGCGAGGGGACTAGCGGGTTTAACACAGATACGCAGTATTTT.